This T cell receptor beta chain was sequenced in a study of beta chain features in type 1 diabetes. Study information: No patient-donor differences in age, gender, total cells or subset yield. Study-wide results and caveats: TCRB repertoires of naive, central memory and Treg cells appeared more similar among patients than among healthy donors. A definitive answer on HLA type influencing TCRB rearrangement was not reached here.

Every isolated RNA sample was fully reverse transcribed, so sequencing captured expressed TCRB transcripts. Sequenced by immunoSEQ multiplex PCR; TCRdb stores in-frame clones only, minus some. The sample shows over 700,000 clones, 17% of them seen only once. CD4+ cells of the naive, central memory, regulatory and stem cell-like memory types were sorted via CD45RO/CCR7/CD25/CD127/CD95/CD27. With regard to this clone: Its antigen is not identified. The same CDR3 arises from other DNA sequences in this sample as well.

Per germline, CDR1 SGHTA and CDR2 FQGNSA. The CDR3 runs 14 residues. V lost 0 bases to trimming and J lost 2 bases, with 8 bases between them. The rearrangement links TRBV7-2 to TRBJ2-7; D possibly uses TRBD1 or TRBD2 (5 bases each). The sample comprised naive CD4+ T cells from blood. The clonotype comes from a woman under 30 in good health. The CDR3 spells CASSLAGTPYEQYF. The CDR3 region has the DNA TGTGCCAGCAGCTTAGCAGGGACGCCCTACGAGCAGTACTTC. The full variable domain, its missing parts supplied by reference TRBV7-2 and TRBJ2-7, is GAGVSQSPSNKVTEKGKDVELRCDPISGHTALYWYRQSLGQGLEFLIYFQGNSAPDKSGLPSDRFSAERTGGSVSTLTIQRTQQEDSAVYLCASSLAGTPYEQYFGPGTRLTVT.